These T cell receptor beta chains were read from a single sample in a study of OX40 agonist ivuxolimab in advanced cancers. Some clones are missing from TCRdb's copy, which holds only in-frame ones; the method was immunoSEQ multiplex PCR. The table lists over 10,000 clones, around 83% of them singletons, with around 44% in the top ten. Sequenced material: CD4+ or CD8+ T cells sorted from blood, taken in a trial of the OX40 agonist ivuxolimab. All receptors derive from an adult with an advanced solid tumor such as melanoma, head and neck, liver or kidney cancer. Each CDR3 is given with its conserved first and last residue. The D gene is left open where the match is weak. Only some rows state a clone size, as once, few, many or a class for expanded clones.

d_call	j_call	v_call	clone_size	cdr3_aa	cdr3_nt
.	TRBJ2-7	TRBV7-2	.	CASRLGGDYEQYF	TGTGCCAGCAGGCTCGGAGGGGACTACGAGCAGTACTTC
.	TRBJ2-1	TRBV7-9	.	CASSVGRGQFF	TGTGCCAGCAGCGTCGGACGTGGGCAGTTCTTC
.	TRBJ2-2	TRBV7-9	.	CASSSATPLANTGELFF	TGTGCCAGCAGCTCCGCGACACCACTCGCGAACACCGGGGAGCTGTTTTTT
TRBD2	TRBJ2-7	TRBV2	few	CASKAGGVTWYF	TGTGCCAGCAAAGCGGGGGGGGTTACCTGGTACTTC
.	TRBJ2-1	TRBV12-5	.	CASGSALDEQFF	TGTGCTAGTGGTTCGGCCCTAGATGAGCAGTTCTTC
TRBD1	TRBJ1-5	TRBV27	.	CASSPDRDGVGPQHF	TGTGCCAGCAGTCCGGACAGGGATGGGGTCGGGCCCCAGCATTTT
.	TRBJ2-1	TRBV27	.	CASSLSIEYNEQFF	TGTGCCAGCAGTTTATCGATAGAATACAATGAGCAGTTCTTC
.	TRBJ1-2	TRBV19	.	CASSIGGLGYTF	TGTGCCAGTAGTATTGGGGGCCTCGGCTACACCTTC
.	TRBJ1-3	TRBV4-3	.	CASSQVAPGNTIYF	TGCGCCAGCAGCCAAGTAGCCCCGGGGAACACCATATATTTT
.	TRBJ1-5	TRBV27	.	CASSSYSNQPQHF	TGTGCCAGCAGTTCCTATAGCAATCAGCCCCAGCATTTT
.	TRBJ2-2	TRBV28	.	CASSFGAWELFF	TGTGCCAGCAGTTTTGGTGCCTGGGAGCTGTTTTTT
.	TRBJ2-3	TRBV6-5	few	CASSYSKGGIPDTQYF	TGTGCCAGCAGTTACTCGAAGGGTGGGATCCCAGATACGCAGTATTTT
.	TRBJ2-1	TRBV9	once	CASSASGSWANEQFF	TGTGCCAGCAGCGCGAGCGGGTCATGGGCGAATGAGCAGTTCTTC
TRBD1	TRBJ2-1	TRBV4-3	.	CASSHGTGRGNEQFF	TGCGCCAGCAGCCACGGGACAGGGAGAGGTAATGAGCAGTTCTTC
TRBD2	TRBJ2-1	TRBV28	.	CASSLAGDYNEQFF	TGTGCCAGCAGTCTAGCGGGAGACTACAATGAGCAGTTCTTC
TRBD2	TRBJ2-3	TRBV18	.	CASSPPNLGRKGTDTQYF	TGTGCCAGCTCACCACCGAATCTCGGGAGGAAGGGCACAGATACGCAGTATTTT
TRBD2	TRBJ2-3	TRBV19	.	CASSTAGLAGVTDTQYF	TGTGCCAGTAGTACCGCAGGACTAGCGGGAGTCACAGATACGCAGTATTTT
TRBD1	TRBJ2-2	TRBV4-3	.	CASSQESTGTGELFF	TGCGCCAGCAGCCAAGAGTCGACAGGGACCGGGGAGCTGTTTTTT
.	TRBJ1-1	TRBV2	.	CASRRYTEAFF	TGTGCCAGCAGGAGGTACACTGAAGCTTTCTTT
.	TRBJ1-2	TRBV28	.	CASSSDSLYGYTF	TGTGCCAGCAGTTCCGACAGCCTCTATGGCTACACCTTC
.	TRBJ2-7	TRBV7-2	.	CASSFTQGRTYEQYF	TGTGCCAGCAGCTTTACTCAGGGGCGAACCTACGAGCAGTACTTC
TRBD1	TRBJ1-1	TRBV19	.	CASTSQGASTEAFF	TGTGCCAGTACCTCACAGGGGGCGAGCACTGAAGCTTTCTTT
TRBD2	TRBJ2-3	TRBV27	.	CASRPSSGGATDTQYF	TGTGCCAGCAGGCCCTCTAGCGGGGGGGCCACAGATACGCAGTATTTT
TRBD1	TRBJ1-2	TRBV27	.	CASSFGTGGHYGYTF	TGTGCCAGCAGTTTCGGGACAGGGGGACACTATGGCTACACCTTC
.	TRBJ2-7	TRBV28	.	CASSFSTYEQYF	TGTGCCAGCAGTTTCTCTACCTACGAGCAGTACTTC
.	TRBJ1-2	TRBV7-7	.	CASTAGDYGYTF	TGTGCCAGCACAGCAGGGGACTATGGCTACACCTTC
.	TRBJ1-6	TRBV28	few	CASSLSLSSYNSPLHF	TGTGCCAGCAGTTTATCCCTGAGCTCCTATAATTCACCCCTCCACTTT
TRBD2	TRBJ2-5	TRBV4-3	.	CASSPLAGGSETQYF	TGCGCCAGCAGCCCTCTAGCGGGAGGTTCAGAGACCCAGTACTTC
TRBD2	TRBJ2-1	TRBV7-2	.	CASSPHRDYGYEQFF	TGTGCCAGCAGCCCACACCGGGACTATGGGTATGAGCAGTTCTTC
.	TRBJ2-7	TRBV5-5	.	CASSLEGSAHEQYF	TGTGCCAGCAGCTTGGAGGGCTCGGCGCACGAGCAGTACTTC
.	TRBJ2-7	TRBV7-3	.	CASSLPGGGGIYEQYF	TGTGCCAGCAGCTTACCGGGTGGTGGAGGGATCTACGAGCAGTACTTC
.	TRBJ2-2	TRBV9	.	CASSPLPGELFF	TGTGCCAGCAGCCCCCTGCCCGGGGAGCTGTTTTTT
.	TRBJ1-5	TRBV5-5	.	CASSLGGQSNQPQHF	TGTGCCAGCAGCTTGGGGGGGCAGAGCAATCAGCCCCAGCATTTT
TRBD1	TRBJ2-2	TRBV19	.	CASSVLGTGTGELFF	TGTGCCAGTAGTGTCCTAGGGACAGGGACCGGGGAGCTGTTTTTT
.	TRBJ2-6	TRBV18	.	CASSRRDWDYSGANVLTF	TGTGCCAGCTCACGCCGGGACTGGGATTACTCTGGGGCCAACGTCCTGACTTTC
.	TRBJ2-5	TRBV27	.	CASSLSGETQYF	TGTGCCAGCAGTTTATCGGGAGAGACCCAGTACTTC
TRBD1	TRBJ1-3	TRBV28	once	CASRPSGPHRGQDSGNTIYF	TGTGCCAGCAGACCCTCGGGTCCACACAGGGGGCAAGACTCTGGAAACACCATATATTTT
TRBD1	TRBJ1-2	TRBV6-1	.	CASWDRHTFGYTF	TGTGCCAGCTGGGACAGGCACACTTTCGGTTACACCTTC
.	TRBJ2-3	TRBV5-4	once	CASSSIGGSQYF	TGTGCCAGCAGCTCTATTGGGGGATCGCAGTATTTT
.	TRBJ2-5	TRBV5-4	.	CASSFFGGGETQYF	TGTGCCAGCAGCTTTTTTGGAGGGGGGGAGACCCAGTACTTC
.	TRBJ2-1	TRBV5-8	few	CASSSDPSIYNEQFF	TGTGCCAGCAGCTCGGACCCTTCGATCTACAATGAGCAGTTCTTC